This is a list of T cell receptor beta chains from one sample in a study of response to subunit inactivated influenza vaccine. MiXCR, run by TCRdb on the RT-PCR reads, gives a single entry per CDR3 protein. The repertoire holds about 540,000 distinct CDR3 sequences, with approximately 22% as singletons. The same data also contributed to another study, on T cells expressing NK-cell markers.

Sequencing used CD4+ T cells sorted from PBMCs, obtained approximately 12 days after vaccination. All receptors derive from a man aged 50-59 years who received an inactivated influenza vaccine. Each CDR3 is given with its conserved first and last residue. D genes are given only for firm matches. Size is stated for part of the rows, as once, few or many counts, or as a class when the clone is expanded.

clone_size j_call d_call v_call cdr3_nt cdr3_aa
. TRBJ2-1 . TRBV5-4 TGTGCCAGCAGCTGGGGGGGCGGAAGCTACAATGAGCAGTTCTTC CASSWGGGSYNEQFF
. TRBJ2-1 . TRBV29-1 TGCAGCGTTGATTACCACAATGAGCAGTTCTTC CSVDYHNEQFF
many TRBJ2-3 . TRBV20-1 TGCAGTGCCAACCCTTCTAGCGGCACAGATACGCAGTATTTT CSANPSSGTDTQYF
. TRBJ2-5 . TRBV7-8 TGTGCCAGCAGCCACTCCGTGGGGGGAGAAGAGACCCAGTACTTC CASSHSVGGEETQYF
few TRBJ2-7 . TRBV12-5 TGTGCTAGTGGTTTTTACCCTCAAAACTGGAACGCCTACGAGCAGTACTTC CASGFYPQNWNAYEQYF
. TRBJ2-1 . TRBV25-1 TGTGCCAGCGTCCACTACAATGAGCAGTTCTTC CASVHYNEQFF
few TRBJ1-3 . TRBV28 TGTGCCAGCGGCGAGCGTAGCACCATATATTTT CASGERSTIYF
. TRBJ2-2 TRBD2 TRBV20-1 TGCAGTGCTGTAAGGACTAGTCGCGGTTCGGAGCTGTTTTTT CSAVRTSRGSELFF
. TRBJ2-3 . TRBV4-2 TGTGCCAGCAGCCAAGAAGGGAACGGAGGGTCTGGCACAGATACGCAGTATTTT CASSQEGNGGSGTDTQYF
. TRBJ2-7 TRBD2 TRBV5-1 TGCGCCAGCAGCTTGGCCCGGGGGGATCGCGGGTACTTC CASSLARGDRGYF
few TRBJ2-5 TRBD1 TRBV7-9 TGTGCCAGCAGCCTGACAGGGGATCTTCGAGAGACCCAGTACTTC CASSLTGDLRETQYF
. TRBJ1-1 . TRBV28 TGTGCCAGCTGGCAGGGGTTGAACACTGAAGCTTTCTTT CASWQGLNTEAFF
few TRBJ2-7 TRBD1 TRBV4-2 TGTGCCAGCAGCCAAGATAGACAGGGGGCATACGAGCAGTACTTC CASSQDRQGAYEQYF
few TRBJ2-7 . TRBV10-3 TGTGCCATCAGTGAAAGCCAGGCGTCCTACGAGCAGTACTTC CAISESQASYEQYF
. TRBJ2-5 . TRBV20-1 TGCAGTGCGAGAGACAGGCACCAAGAGACCCAGTACTTC CSARDRHQETQYF
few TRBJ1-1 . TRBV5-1 TGCGCCAGCAGCTTGGGTGGTGGGGTGATAAACACTGAAGCTTTCTTT CASSLGGGVINTEAFF
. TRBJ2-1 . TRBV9 TGTGCCAGCAGCCTTTCTCCACGGGTTTCATCTGCGACACTTATCTACAATGAGCAGTTCTTC CASSLSPRVSSATLIYNEQFF
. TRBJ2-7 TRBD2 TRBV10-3 TGTGCCATCGGACTAGCGGACCTTTCCTACGAGCAGTACTTC CAIGLADLSYEQYF
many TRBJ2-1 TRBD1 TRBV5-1 TGCGCCAGCAGCTTCGGGACAGGGTATGCTGAGCAGTTCTTC CASSFGTGYAEQFF
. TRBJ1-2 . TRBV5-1 TGCGCCAGCAGCTTACAACCCGAGGGCACTAACTATGGCTACACCTTC CASSLQPEGTNYGYTF
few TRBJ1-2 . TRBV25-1 TGTGCCAGCAGTGAATTAGGGCGGACGGCCAAACACGTCTTC CASSELGRTAKHVF
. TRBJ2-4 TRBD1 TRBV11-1 TGTGCCAGCAGCTTAGCGGACAGGGACCACAGGGGGCGGAACATTCAGTACTTC CASSLADRDHRGRNIQYF
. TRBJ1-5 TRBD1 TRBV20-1 TGCAGTGCTGCCGGGACAGACTCTTTTCAGCCCCAGCATTTT CSAAGTDSFQPQHF
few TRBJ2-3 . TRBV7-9 TGTGCCAGCAGCTTATCAGGCGGTACGAGCACAGATACGCAGTATTTT CASSLSGGTSTDTQYF
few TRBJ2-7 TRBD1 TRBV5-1 TGCGCCAGCAGCTTGTCCGCCCGATTAATGGGACAGGTAGTCTACGAGCAGTACTTC CASSLSARLMGQVVYEQYF
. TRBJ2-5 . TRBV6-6 TGTGCCAGTGAGGCTAGCAGTCAAGAGACCCAGTACTTC CASEASSQETQYF
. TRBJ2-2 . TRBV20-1 TGCAGTGCTAGAGAAATAAGCTCCGGGAATCCGAACACCGGGGAGCTGTTTTTT CSAREISSGNPNTGELFF
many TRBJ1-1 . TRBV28 TGTGCCAGCAGTTTACTGCTCGGGCGGGCGCGGTCTAACACTGAAGCTTTCTTT CASSLLLGRARSNTEAFF
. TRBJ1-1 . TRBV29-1 TGCAGCGGTGAGAGGTCAGAGAACACTGAAGCTTTCTTT CSGERSENTEAFF
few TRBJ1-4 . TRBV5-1 TGCGCCAGCAGCTTGGGGGGGGCTCGGAATGAAAAACTGTTTTTT CASSLGGARNEKLFF
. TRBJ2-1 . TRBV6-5 TGTGCCAGCAGTTACTCGCCTCGGGAAGGGAATGAGCAGTTCTTC CASSYSPREGNEQFF
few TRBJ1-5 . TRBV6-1 TGTGCCAGCAGCATCGCAGCGTATAGCAATCAGCCCCAGCATTTT CASSIAAYSNQPQHF
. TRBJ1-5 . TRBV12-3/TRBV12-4 TGTGCCAGCAGGAGGGCCCGTTGGCCCCAGCATTTT CASRRARWPQHF
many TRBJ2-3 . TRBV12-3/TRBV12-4 TGTGCCAGCAGTCCTACTTACAGAGATACGCAGTATTTT CASSPTYRDTQYF
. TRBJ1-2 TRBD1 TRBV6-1 TGTGCCAGCAGTCTGGACAGGGGGTCCCCCTATGGCTACACCTTC CASSLDRGSPYGYTF
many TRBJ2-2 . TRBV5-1 TGCGCCAGCTTGCCGGGAGGCGGGGGCAGAACCGGGGAGCTGTTTTTT CASLPGGGGRTGELFF
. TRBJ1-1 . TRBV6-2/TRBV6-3 TGTGCCAGCAGCCCTATGAAGGGCCGGGGCCACTTT CASSPMKGRGHF
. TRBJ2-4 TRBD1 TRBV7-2 TGTGCCAGCAGCTTAGTGGGACAGGGATTAGCCAAAAACATTCAGTACTTC CASSLVGQGLAKNIQYF
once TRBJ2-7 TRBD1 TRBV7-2 TGTGCCAGCAGCTTACTACCCCTAAGGACAGGGGCCAACGAGCAGTACTTC CASSLLPLRTGANEQYF
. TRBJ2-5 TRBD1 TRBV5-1 TGCGCCAGCAGCTTCCTCGGACAGGGGAGAGAGACCCAGTACTTC CASSFLGQGRETQYF
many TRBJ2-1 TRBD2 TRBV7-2 TGTGCCAGCAGCTTACAGGGACTAGCGGGAGGTGAGCAGTTCTTC CASSLQGLAGGEQFF
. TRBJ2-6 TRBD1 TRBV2 TGTGCCAGCAGTCCCGACTCCAATGACAGGGCTGGGGCCAACGTCCTGACTTTC CASSPDSNDRAGANVLTF
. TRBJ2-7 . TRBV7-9 TGTGCCAGCACCTCTCGCGCGGTTCACGACGAGCAGTACTTC CASTSRAVHDEQYF
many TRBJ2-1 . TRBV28 TGTGCCAGCAGTTTAGCGGGACCCTCCTACAATGAGCAGTTCTTC CASSLAGPSYNEQFF
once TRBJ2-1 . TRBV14 TGTGCCAGCAGCCAAGATCTTAACGCCGGGGGCGGTAGCTACAATGAGCAGTTCTTC CASSQDLNAGGGSYNEQFF
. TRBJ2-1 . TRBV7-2 TGTGCCAGCAGCCCTCAGGGGCGGCGGAATGAGCAGTTCTTC CASSPQGRRNEQFF
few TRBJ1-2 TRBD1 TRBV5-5 TGTGCCAGCAGCCCCGACAGGGGGCGTGGCTACACCTTC CASSPDRGRGYTF
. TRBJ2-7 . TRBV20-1 TGCAGTGCTAGGGAACCGGGCTATACCTACGAGCAGTACTTC CSAREPGYTYEQYF
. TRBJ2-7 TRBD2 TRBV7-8 TGTGCCAGCAGCTTAGCGCGGGAGTACGAGCAGTACTTC CASSLAREYEQYF
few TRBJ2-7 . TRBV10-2 TGCGCCAGCAGTGAGGCAGGGAGGAGGGGTGGCTCCTACGAGCAGTACTTC CASSEAGRRGGSYEQYF
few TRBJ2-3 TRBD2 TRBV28 TGTGCCAGCAGTTTATTTCCGTCTAGCGGGAGAGATACGCAGTATTTT CASSLFPSSGRDTQYF
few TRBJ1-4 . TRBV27 TGTGCCAGCAGTTTCCAGGGATACGAAAAACTGTTTTTT CASSFQGYEKLFF
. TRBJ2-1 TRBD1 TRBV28 TGTGCCAGCAGTTTAGAGGTGATGACAGGGGGCTGGGATGAGCAGTTCTTC CASSLEVMTGGWDEQFF